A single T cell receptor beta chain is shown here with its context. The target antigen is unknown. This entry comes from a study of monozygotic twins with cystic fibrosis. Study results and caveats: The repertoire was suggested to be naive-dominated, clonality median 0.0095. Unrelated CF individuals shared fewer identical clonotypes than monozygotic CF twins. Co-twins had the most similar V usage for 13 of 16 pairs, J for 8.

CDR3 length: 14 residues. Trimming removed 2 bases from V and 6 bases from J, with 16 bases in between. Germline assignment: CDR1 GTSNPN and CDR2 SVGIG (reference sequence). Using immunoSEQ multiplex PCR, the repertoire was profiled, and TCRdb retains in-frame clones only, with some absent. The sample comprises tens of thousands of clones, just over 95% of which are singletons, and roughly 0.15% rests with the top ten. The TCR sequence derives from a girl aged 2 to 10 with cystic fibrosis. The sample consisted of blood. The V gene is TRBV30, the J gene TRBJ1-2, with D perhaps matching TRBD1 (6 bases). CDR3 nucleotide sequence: TGTGCCTGGAGTACGTTGGGGGCAGGGGATGGCTACACCTTC. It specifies CAWSTLGAGDGYTF.